The sequence of this T cell receptor beta chain was determined in a study of blood T cell repertoires in COVID-19. Study context: Sample material is recorded as cDNA or gDNA derived from T cells, B-cell-depleted T cells, or PBMCs.

Authors' data handling: Amplification of reference gene primers provided the estimated nucleated cell counts. Method: immunoSEQ multiplex PCR; TCRdb's copy keeps in-frame clones and lacks some. Clone size and the V and J calls come from that table; the DNA yielded D and trimming. There are tens of thousands of clones in the sample; roughly 82% occur only once, and 11% lies in the top ten. Germline CDR1 is SGDLS and CDR2 is YYNGEE. V lost 0 bases and J lost 8, with 20 bases in between. CDR3 length equals 16 residues. The TCR comes from a man aged 45-65 years with acute or convalescent COVID-19. The chain has TRBV9 and TRBJ1-2; D is ambiguous. The sequencing input was peripheral blood. The CDR3 sequence: CASSVEWAGRTGGYTF. In DNA, the CDR3 is TGTGCCAGCAGCGTAGAGTGGGCAGGTCGGACGGGAGGCTACACCTTC.